A single sample gave rise to the 15 T cell receptor beta chains below, sequenced in a study of T cell changes during pregnancy in multiple sclerosis. Here immunoSEQ multiplex PCR was the method, and the copy in TCRdb shows in-frame clones only, minus some. The sample includes about 50,000 clones, roughly nine tenths of them seen just once. Specimen: CD4+ T cells from peripheral blood mononuclear cells, collected before pregnancy. The origin of the receptors is a female donor with multiple sclerosis, enrolled in a pregnancy study.

The V call is TRBV2, the J call TRBJ2-5, with TRBD1 as a possible D gene (6 bases). CDR3 length equals 16 residues. Per the germline V gene, CDR1 is SNHLY and CDR2 is FYNNEI. The V and J ends lost 3 bases and 4 bases respectively, with 18 bases between them. The chain's CDR3 is CASSENSLGGSETQYF. For the CDR3, the DNA is TGTGCCAGCAGTGAGAATTCGTTAGGGGGATCAGAGACCCAGTACTTC.

The chain joins TRBV7-8 to TRBJ2-1; D is undetermined. CDR3 length: 15 amino acids. V gave up 5 bases and J gave up 8 bases, with 19 bases separating them. The V gene's germline CDR1 is SGHVS and CDR2 FQNEAQ. The CDR3 reads CASSPIPRRLDEQFF. The CDR3 DNA reads TGTGCCAGCAGCCCGATCCCTAGGAGACTGGATGAGCAGTTCTTC.

The V call is TRBV14, the J call TRBJ2-7; weak D call: TRBD2 (5 bases). Trimming shortened V by 6 bases and J by 2 bases, and 17 bases separated the two germline ends. The germline V gene has CDR1 SGHDN and CDR2 FVKESK. The CDR3 has 15 residues. CDR3 in DNA: TGTGCCAGCAGTCTCCCCGGGATTGGGGCCTACGAGCAGTACTTC. This encodes CASSLPGIGAYEQYF.

J is TRBJ2-1 and V is TRBV6-4; 12 bases fit TRBD2. J gave up 4 bases and V 1 base, and 2 bases lay outside the gene matches. CDR3 size: 16 residues. CDR1 MRHNA and CDR2 SNTAGT come from the germline V gene. DNA of the CDR3: TGTGCCAGCAGTGACTTAGGACTAGCGGGGTACAATGAGCAGTTCTTC. Protein product: CASSDLGLAGYNEQFF.

CDR3 in DNA: TGTGCCAGCGTCGCGGGGACAGGGAGGGAGACCCAGTACTTC. Translated, it gives CASVAGTGRETQYF. The chain carries TRBV7-9 and TRBJ2-5; 9 nucleotides agree with TRBD1. Germline V gene sequence: CDR1 SEHNR, CDR2 FQNEAQ (reference sequence). The CDR3 is made up of 14 amino acids. The V and J ends lost 8 bases and 5 bases, in that order; junction bases with no gene match: 9.

The V call is TRBV5-4, the J call TRBJ2-7, with 7 bases identical to TRBD2. J gave up 11 bases and V 4 bases, and 9 bases lay outside the gene matches. The CDR3 length is 12 residues. Germline loops: CDR1 SGHNT, CDR2 YYREEE (reference sequence). CDR3 sequence (DNA): TGTGCCAGCAGCCTATCTAGCGGATTGGAGTACTTC. Translating gives CASSLSSGLEYF.

The chain links TRBV15 to TRBJ1-4, with D possibly being TRBD1 (6 bases). There are 16 residues in the CDR3. Per the germline V gene, CDR1 is LNHNV and CDR2 is YYDKDF (reference sequence). The V gene lost 0 bases and the J gene lost 8 bases, with 16 bases spanning the gap. The CDR3 nucleotides are TGTGCCACCAGCAGAGATTTGGGGGCCTCCGGGGAAAAACTGTTTTTT. It encodes CATSRDLGASGEKLFF.

This rearrangement joins TRBV4-1 to TRBJ2-3; 11 nucleotides line up with TRBD1. The V and J ends lost 1 base and 4 bases, in that order; junction bases with no gene match: 4. Germline V CDR1 and CDR2: MGHRA, YSYEKL. The CDR3 sequence is 16 residues long. This CDR3 is CASSQGTGGRADTQYF. The CDR3 DNA follows: TGCGCCAGCAGCCAAGGGACAGGGGGCAGGGCAGATACGCAGTATTTT.

The chain has TRBV4-1 and TRBJ2-7, with D tentatively TRBD1 (6 bases). V was clipped by 1 base and J by 5 bases, with 18 bases between them. This CDR3 spans 16 amino acids. Per germline, CDR1 MGHRA and CDR2 YSYEKL. The CDR3 loop is CASSQVSSRGFHEQYF. CDR3 DNA: TGCGCCAGCAGCCAAGTGAGCTCCAGGGGCTTCCACGAGCAGTACTTC.

The V and J genes are TRBV27 and TRBJ2-7, with D possibly TRBD2 on 5 matching bases. The length of the CDR3 is 14 residues. CDR1 MNHEY and CDR2 SMNVEV come from the germline V gene (reference sequence). With 6 bases removed from V and 0 bases from J, the gap between germline ends came to 12 bases. The CDR3 region has the DNA TGTGCCAGCAGGTTGGAGGTCTCCTCCTACGAGCAGTACTTC. Translation gives CASRLEVSSYEQYF.

The chain links TRBV7-9 to TRBJ2-3; possible D gene TRBD2, 6 bases. The ends were cut back, 5 bases at V and 6 bases at J, with 15 bases in the middle. Germline V gene sequence: CDR1 SEHNR, CDR2 FQNEAQ (reference sequence). This CDR3 contains 14 residues. The CDR3 nucleotides are TGTGCCAGCAGCCTCGTTCCTAGCGCCGATACGCAGTATTTT. It is translated as CASSLVPSADTQYF.

This rearrangement joins TRBV10-3 to TRBJ2-7; TRBD2 might be the D (6 bases). The CDR3 covers 12 residues. Per germline, CDR1 ENHRY and CDR2 SYGVKD. V lost 0 bases and J 6 bases, leaving 6 bases between the germline ends. As DNA, the CDR3 is TGTGCCATCAGTGAGTCGCGGGGCGAGCAGTACTTC. It encodes CAISESRGEQYF.

This clone has just a few counts. V is TRBV5-4 and J is TRBJ1-2, with D perhaps TRBD1 (6 bases). CDR1 is SGHNT and CDR2 is YYREEE in the germline V gene (reference sequence). V gave up 4 bases and J gave up 8 bases, with 15 bases separating them. The CDR3 has 13 amino acids. The CDR3 region is CASSDGQLDGYTF. The CDR3 nucleotides read TGTGCCAGCAGCGACGGACAGTTAGACGGCTACACCTTC.

DNA for the CDR3: TGTGCCAGCGGGATTACTAGCGGGAGTGGGGATACGCAGTATTTT. Its protein is CASGITSGSGDTQYF. The chain is built from TRBV2 and TRBJ2-3, with 11 positions matching TRBD2. Losses at the gene ends were 8 bases for V and 6 bases for J; bases not matched to a gene: 10. CDR3 length: 15 residues. CDR1 is SNHLY, CDR2 FYNNEI, per germline. Using reference TRBV2 and TRBJ2-3 for the parts outside the CDR3, the full variable domain is EPEVTQTPSHQVTQMGQEVILRCVPISNHLYFYWYRQILGQKVEFLVSFYNNEISEKSEIFDDQFSVERPDGSNFTLKIRSTKLEDSAMYFCASGITSGSGDTQYFGPGTRLTVL.

This clone was counted a single time. The chain is built from TRBV21-1 and TRBJ2-7; the DNA was not compared with TRBD2, the D call given in the table. TRBV21-1 is noted as a pseudogene. The CDR3 is 16 amino acids. The CDR3 region is CASSKALRREGYEQYF. DNA for the CDR3: TGTGCCAGCAGCAAAGCGCTTCGGCGGGAGGGCTACGAGCAGTACTTC.